The clone carrying this T cell receptor (beta chain) has only one observation. The data originate from a study of T cell changes during pregnancy in multiple sclerosis. Per germline, CDR1 MNHEY and CDR2 SMNVEV (reference sequence). This CDR3 comprises 15 residues. Deletions cut 6 bases from V and 1 base from J, with 16 bases between. Data came from immunoSEQ multiplex PCR; TCRdb stores just in-frame clones and leaves some out. Of approximately 33,000 clones listed, about 91% are singletons. The chain employs TRBV27 and TRBJ2-7; D is possibly TRBD2 (6 bases). The receptor was derived from a female donor in good health, enrolled as a control in a pregnancy study. This material consisted of CD4+ T cells from peripheral blood mononuclear cells, taken in the first trimester of pregnancy. CDR3 sequence reads: CASRHRDWPSYEQYF. The CDR3 nucleotides are TGTGCCAGCAGACACCGGGACTGGCCTTCCTACGAGCAGTACTTC.